Listed here are 27 T cell receptor beta chains from one sample, sequenced in a study of vaccination and CD4 T cells after COVID-19. With the Oncomine TCR Beta short-read assay, DNA from cultured CD4+ T cells was sequenced. MiXCR was run by TCRdb on the PCR reads, yielding one entry per CDR3 protein. The data hold more than 2,000 distinct CDR3 sequences, with about a quarter observed a single time. Noted treatment: roughly 10-day PBMC culture with coronavirus spike peptide pools or control peptides (ViraFEST assay). Collection of the unexposed donor's CD4+ T cells took place before the COVID-19 pandemic (2011-2018). For these receptors, no antigen is known. Sequencing was done on a sample of CD4+ T cells from blood, cultured in vitro. The receptor source for this set is a human donor in good health.

This clonotype is hyperexpanded. The chain uses TRBV18 and TRBJ2-3, with TRBD1 identical over 9 bases. CDR1 and CDR2 from the germline V gene are KGHSH and LQKENI. V shed 1 base and J 4 bases; nucleotides not matched to a gene: 3. There are 15 residues in the CDR3. The CDR3 protein is CASSPQTGGPDTQYF. The CDR3 nucleotides read TGTGCCAGCTCACCACAGACAGGGGGACCAGATACGCAGTATTTT.

This chain joins TRBV7-2 and TRBJ2-1, with unresolved D. V was shortened by 4 bases and J by 6 bases, with 10 bases between the two germline ends. CDR3 size: 13 residues. Germline V lookup: CDR1 SGHTA, CDR2 FQGNSA. CDR3 DNA: TGTGCCAGCAGCTCGTATCAGGTCAATGAGCAGTTCTTC. Translated: CASSSYQVNEQFF.

This clonotype was observed a few times. The rearrangement joins TRBV2 to TRBJ2-2; D unresolved. CDR1 and CDR2 from the germline V gene are SNHLY and FYNNEI. V was trimmed by 2 bases and J by 0 bases, leaving 10 bases between them. The CDR3 sequence is 16 residues long. CDR3 loop: CASSEWQLANTGELFF. The CDR3 coding sequence is TGTGCCAGCAGTGAATGGCAGCTCGCGAACACCGGGGAGCTGTTTTTT.

This clonotype was seen a handful of times. This rearrangement joins TRBV5-1 to TRBJ1-5, with TRBD1 as a possible D gene (5 bases). Trimming cost V 0 bases and J 7 bases, with 11 bases left between them. In germline, CDR1 is SGHRS, CDR2 YFSETQ. CDR3 length: 14 residues. For the CDR3, the DNA is TGCGCCAGCAGCTTGGATGGGGGAAGCCAGCCCCAGCATTTT. Residues: CASSLDGGSQPQHF.

J is TRBJ1-1 and V is TRBV2; 8 positions match TRBD1. The V and J ends lost 5 bases and 4 bases, in that order; junction bases with no gene match: 9. Per the germline V gene, CDR1 is SNHLY and CDR2 is FYNNEI. This CDR3 contains 15 residues. CDR3 nucleotides: TGTGCCAGCAGTTGGGACAGGACCGTGAGCACTGAAGCTTTCTTT. Translation: CASSWDRTVSTEAFF. Full variable domain (outside the CDR3, taken from reference TRBV2 and TRBJ1-1): EPEVTQTPSHQVTQMGQEVILRCVPISNHLYFYWYRQILGQKVEFLVSFYNNEISEKSEIFDDQFSVERPDGSNFTLKIRSTKLEDSAMYFCASSWDRTVSTEAFFGQGTRLTVV.

The rearrangement links TRBV28 to TRBJ2-7, with D possibly matching TRBD2 (5 bases). CDR1 is MDHEN, CDR2 SYDVKM, per germline. V lost 2 bases, J lost 2 bases, and 10 bases lay in between. This CDR3 comprises 14 residues. The CDR3 spells CASSLPGSPYEQYF. The CDR3 DNA reads as TGTGCCAGCAGTTTACCGGGGTCCCCCTACGAGCAGTACTTC.

This clonotype was seen more than once but under ten times. The rearrangement links TRBV28 to TRBJ2-7; D is unresolved. CDR1 is MDHEN, CDR2 SYDVKM, per germline. Trimming took 3 bases from V and 4 from J, leaving 10 bases between them. The CDR3 is made up of 13 amino acids. The DNA for the CDR3 is TGTGCCAGCAGTTTCCACGGACGGTACGAGCAGTACTTC. As protein: CASSFHGRYEQYF.

The chain recombines TRBV18 with TRBJ1-5, with D tentatively TRBD1 (5 bases). This CDR3 region has 11 residues. Germline CDR1 reads KGHSH; CDR2 reads LQKENI. Trimming cost V 2 bases and J 15 bases, with 11 bases left between them. DNA for the CDR3: TGTGCCAGCTCACCAGGGGAGGGGAGGCATTTT. Amino acid sequence: CASSPGEGRHF.

V gene TRBV6-1 combines with J gene TRBJ1-5; D remains unclear. The CDR3 has 12 residues. From germline, CDR1 is MNHNS and CDR2 SASEGT. Trimming took off 4 bases at V and 10 bases at J, with 11 bases between the two ends. CDR3 sequence (DNA): TGTGCCAGCAGTGGAGTTAGGGCACCCCAGCATTTT. Its translation is CASSGVRAPQHF.

This clonotype was seen a few times. V gene TRBV7-2 combines with J gene TRBJ1-5, with no clear D. This CDR3 is built from 13 residues. V was shortened by 8 bases and J by 0 bases, with 8 bases between the two germline ends. CDR1 is SGHTA, CDR2 FQGNSA, per germline. The CDR3 reads CASRGDSNQPQHF. CDR3 DNA sequence: TGTGCCAGCCGGGGTGATAGCAATCAGCCCCAGCATTTT.

V gene TRBV7-2 combines with J gene TRBJ1-3; D is unclear. Germline V lookup: CDR1 SGHTA, CDR2 FQGNSA. V was pared by 4 bases and J by 0 bases, with 16 bases between. This CDR3 contains 17 residues. DNA for the CDR3: TGTGCCAGCAGCTCCAACCTTTACTCAAGCTCTGGAAACACCATATATTTT. Protein: CASSSNLYSSSGNTIYF. The entire variable domain, with the rest obtained from reference TRBV7-2 and TRBJ1-3, is as follows: GAGVSQSPSNKVTEKGKDVELRCDPISGHTALYWYRQSLGQGLEFLIYFQGNSAPDKSGLPSDRFSAERTGGSVSTLTIQRTQQEDSAVYLCASSSNLYSSSGNTIYFGEGSWLTVV.

The chain uses TRBV5-1 and TRBJ1-2; a possible D gene is TRBD1 (5 bases). Trimming shortened V by 0 bases and J by 0 bases, and 12 bases separated the two germline ends. CDR1 SGHRS and CDR2 YFSETQ come from the germline V gene. The CDR3 runs 16 residues. The CDR3 sequence is CASSLAPGPTNYGYTF. The CDR3 DNA reads as TGCGCCAGCAGCTTGGCACCGGGACCCACTAACTATGGCTACACCTTC. Variable domain in full (rest from reference TRBV5-1 and TRBJ1-2): KAGVTQTPRYLIKTRGQQVTLSCSPISGHRSVSWYQQTPGQGLQFLFEYFSETQRNKGNFPGRFSGRQFSNSRSEMNVSTLELGDSALYLCASSLAPGPTNYGYTFGSGTRLTVV.

The chain employs TRBV6-1 and TRBJ2-3, with 7 bases identical to TRBD1. The ends lost 6 bases at V and 5 bases at J; junction bases unmatched: 14. This CDR3 has 16 amino acids. Germline CDR1 reads MNHNS; CDR2 reads SASEGT. The CDR3 sequence is CASSFITGTEKDTQYF. CDR3 nucleotides: TGTGCCAGCAGCTTTATTACCGGGACAGAGAAAGATACGCAGTATTTT.

The chain is built from TRBV15 and TRBJ1-5; 7 nucleotides agree with TRBD1. Germline values: CDR1 LNHNV, CDR2 YYDKDF (reference sequence). The CDR3 loop spans 19 amino acids. J gave up 2 bases and V 5 bases, and 18 bases lay outside the gene matches. The CDR3 sequence: CATSLDSPDRDLRNQPQHF. The CDR3, as DNA: TGTGCCACCAGCCTCGATTCTCCCGACAGGGATCTACGCAATCAGCCCCAGCATTTT.

This clonotype was seen just once. The chain employs TRBV11-2 and TRBJ2-7; D is uncertain. The ends were cut back, 2 bases at V and 4 bases at J, with 0 bases in the middle. Per germline, CDR1 SGHAT and CDR2 FQNNGV. The CDR3 totals 10 residues. CDR3: CASSLYEQYF. In DNA, the CDR3 is TGTGCCAGCAGCTTATACGAGCAGTACTTC.

This clonotype turned up a few times. The chain uses TRBV5-1 and TRBJ1-1; D remains unclear. The V and J ends lost 1 base and 3 bases respectively, with 7 bases between them. The CDR3 totals 13 residues. CDR1 is SGHRS and CDR2 is YFSETQ in the germline V gene. CDR3 in amino acids: CASSLSVDTEAFF. CDR3 nucleotides: TGCGCCAGCAGCTTGTCCGTGGACACTGAAGCTTTCTTT.

There are a few counts of this clonotype. This sequence joins TRBV19 and TRBJ1-5; TRBD1 is a possible D gene (6 bases). There are 17 residues in the CDR3. V gave up 3 bases and J gave up 4 bases, with 19 bases separating them. Looked up from germline, CDR1 is LNHDA and CDR2 is SQIVND (reference sequence). CDR3 DNA sequence: TGTGCCAGTAGTATGGTGGACAGCCCCGGAGGAAATCAGCCCCAGCATTTT. This encodes CASSMVDSPGGNQPQHF.

A few counts support this clonotype. The chain uses TRBV5-5 and TRBJ1-2, with D perhaps matching TRBD1 (5 bases). CDR3 size: 12 residues. The V and J ends lost 4 bases and 5 bases respectively, with 9 bases between them. In germline, CDR1 is SGHKS, CDR2 YYEKEE (reference sequence). DNA for the CDR3: TGTGCCAGCAGCACGGGACGGTATGGCTACACCTTC. It specifies CASSTGRYGYTF.

V usage is TRBV5-1 and J usage is TRBJ2-5; 15 nucleotides agree with TRBD2. This CDR3 has 17 amino acids. V lost 4 bases, J lost 4 bases, and 8 bases stayed unmatched. CDR1 and CDR2 (germline): SGHRS, YFSETQ. CDR3 coding DNA: TGCGCCAGCAGCGATCGGGGACTAGCGGGGGGTGGAGAGACCCAGTACTTC. Protein: CASSDRGLAGGGETQYF.

This clonotype is deemed medium-sized. The rearrangement joins TRBV19 to TRBJ1-2; 7 bases line up with TRBD1. The germline V gene has CDR1 LNHDA and CDR2 SQIVND (reference sequence). Germline trimming cut 3 bases from V and 7 bases from J; bases unmatched to any gene: 8. The CDR3 sequence is 14 residues long. The CDR3 DNA follows: TGTGCCAGTAGTATCGGACAGGTGGGGTCTGGCTACACCTTC. Translation: CASSIGQVGSGYTF. Filled out from reference TRBV19 and TRBJ1-2, the complete variable domain reads DGGITQSPKYLFRKEGQNVTLSCEQNLNHDAMYWYRQDPGQGLRLIYYSQIVNDFQKGDIAEGYSVSREKKESFPLTVTSAQKNPTAFYLCASSIGQVGSGYTFGSGTRLTVV.

The CDR3 loop reads CASSFSGFTEAFF. The CDR3 DNA is TGTGCCAGCAGCTTCTCAGGGTTCACTGAAGCTTTCTTT. This chain connects TRBV5-8 to TRBJ1-1, with D perhaps TRBD1 (5 bases). This CDR3 is built from 13 residues. CDR1 SGHTS and CDR2 YDEGEE come from the germline V gene. Between the trimmed V and J ends, which lost 2 bases and 4 bases, there was a span of 9 bases.

This sequence joins TRBV20-1 and TRBJ1-1; 7 bases map to TRBD1. CDR1 DFQATT and CDR2 SNEGSKA come from the germline V gene (reference sequence). The CDR3 extends over 13 amino acids. The CDR3 sequence: CRVGRTGGREAFF. The DNA of the CDR3 is TGCAGGGTTGGACGGACAGGCGGACGTGAAGCTTTCTTT.

This clonotype was detected only a few times. The genes are TRBV5-6 and TRBJ1-4; possibly TRBD1 for D (5 bases). Germline assignment: CDR1 SGHDT and CDR2 YYEEEE. The CDR3 sequence is 14 residues long. Trimming stripped 0 bases from V and 8 bases from J, with 11 bases between. The CDR3 nucleotides read TGTGCCAGCAGCTTGGGAGTGGGGCGGGAAAAACTGTTTTTT. Protein sequence: CASSLGVGREKLFF.

As for this clonotype: Since no conserved phenylalanine or tryptophan closes the CDR3, a read error is the likely cause. J is TRBJ1-5 and V is TRBV19, with D possibly being TRBD1 (6 bases). The germline V and J ends were trimmed by 10 bases and 7 bases, with 20 bases remaining between them. CDR3 length: 14 residues. Germline CDR1 LNHDA, CDR2 SQIVND (reference sequence). In DNA, the CDR3 is TGTGCCACCACCCAGCAGGGTCAGGGGCAGCCCCAGCATCTT. It codes for CATTQQGQGQPQHL.

The sample holds a few counts of this clonotype. The chain couples TRBV7-9 to TRBJ2-5, with D possibly matching TRBD2 (5 bases). The germline V gene encodes CDR1 SEHNR and CDR2 FQNEAQ (reference sequence). Trimming removed 4 bases at V and 1 base at J, with 10 bases between. CDR3 length: 14 amino acids. The CDR3 sequence: CASSSTLVQETQYF. The CDR3 DNA is TGTGCCAGCAGCTCCACACTAGTCCAAGAGACCCAGTACTTC.

This clonotype was seen more than once but under ten times. The chain uses TRBV10-1 and TRBJ2-3; TRBD2 matches at 9 bases. This CDR3 is 14 amino acids long. CDR1 and CDR2 from the germline V gene are WNHNN and SYGVQD (reference sequence). V was pared by 4 bases and J by 5 bases, with 4 bases of the junction left unmatched. The CDR3 nucleotides read TGCGCCAGCAGTGCGTTTAGCGGGAGAGATACGCAGTATTTT. It is translated as CASSAFSGRDTQYF.

This chain links TRBV6-2 or TRBV6-3 with TRBJ2-3, with D perhaps matching TRBD1 (7 bases). The CDR3 loop spans 15 amino acids. Germline loops: CDR1 MNHEY, CDR2 SVGEGT. The V gene lost 8 bases and the J gene lost 5 bases, with 20 bases spanning the gap. This CDR3 reads CASFPGGLAIDTQYF. CDR3 bases: TGTGCCAGCTTCCCAGGGGGGCTAGCGATAGATACGCAGTATTTT.